A single sample is the source of the 24 T cell receptor beta chains below, sequenced in a study of post-analysis software for immune sequencing data. Overall study results and limits: With TRBV5-6, TRBV5-1 and TRBV20-1 included, about 5 TRBV segments were more frequent in patients than in controls.

Each TCR beta cDNA library carried unique molecular identifiers. In TCRdb, the PCR reads were re-called with MiXCR into one record per CDR3 protein. Altogether 750,000 to 900,000 distinct CDR3 sequences are present, approximately 44% being singletons, with the ten largest covering approximately 5%. These TCRs are of unknown antigen specificity. The sequenced sample was blood. The receptor source for this set is a girl aged 10-17 years with multiple sclerosis.

CDR3 sequence: CASSFKDAARYEQYF. In nucleotides, the CDR3 is TGTGCCAGCAGCTTCAAGGACGCCGCGCGATACGAGCAGTACTTC. J is TRBJ2-7 and V is TRBV7-9; D gene uncertain. The CDR3 spans 15 residues. V lost 3 bases and J 4 bases, leaving 16 bases between the germline ends. Germline-derived CDR1 and CDR2 are SEHNR and FQNEAQ (reference sequence).

This clonotype was picked up a small number of times. The chain uses TRBV29-1 and TRBJ2-5, with 8 nucleotides matching TRBD1. This CDR3 contains 16 residues. V trimming: 4 bases; J trimming: 3 bases; junction bases outside the gene matches: 13. Germline V gives CDR1 SQVTM, CDR2 ANQGSEA. The CDR3 region is CSVAPDSRGPEETQYF. In nucleotides, the CDR3 is TGCAGCGTTGCCCCCGACTCCAGGGGGCCGGAAGAGACCCAGTACTTC.

This clonotype has just a few counts. The chain combines TRBV6-5 with TRBJ2-5; no clear D. This CDR3 has 15 amino acids. Per germline, CDR1 MNHEY and CDR2 SVGAGI. The V end lost 1 base, the J end lost 0 bases, and 9 bases lay between the germline ends. The CDR3 loop is CASSYFGNYQETQYF. Written as DNA, the CDR3 is TGTGCCAGCAGTTACTTTGGGAACTACCAAGAGACCCAGTACTTC.

V usage is TRBV5-1 and J usage is TRBJ2-1, with 14 positions matching TRBD2. CDR1 and CDR2 from the germline V gene are SGHRS and YFSETQ. Germline trimming cut 7 bases from V and 2 bases from J; bases unmatched to any gene: 2. The CDR3 spans 15 residues. CDR3 in DNA: TGCGCCAGCTGGACTAGCGGGAGGCCCTACAATGAGCAGTTCTTC. It is translated as CASWTSGRPYNEQFF.

V is TRBV25-1 and J is TRBJ2-1; D ambiguous. The CDR3 is 13 amino acids. Trimming cost V 4 bases and J 3 bases, with 7 bases left between them. Germline V gene data show CDR1 as MGHDK and CDR2 as SYGVNS. The CDR3 DNA follows: TGTGCCAGCAGTGGGTGGGACTACAATGAGCAGTTCTTC. Protein: CASSGWDYNEQFF.

The chain links TRBV20-1 to TRBJ2-1; TRBD2 matches 7 bases. Germline loops: CDR1 DFQATT, CDR2 SNEGSKA (reference sequence). V gave up 6 bases and J gave up 9 bases; unmatched junction bases: 17. This CDR3 has 15 amino acids. The CDR3 here is CSALGLAGVRGEQFF. In DNA, the CDR3 is TGCAGTGCATTGGGCCTGGCGGGAGTGCGAGGTGAGCAGTTCTTC.

This chain uses TRBV18 with TRBJ2-1; TRBD2 matches 7 bases. This CDR3 contains 17 residues. The germline gives CDR1 KGHSH, CDR2 LQKENI. The V segment lost 0 bases and the J segment 4 bases; nucleotides outside the gene matches: 9. The CDR3 nucleotides are TGTGCCAGCTCACCACCTCAGGGAGCGGGGCTATACAATGAGCAGTTCTTC. This codes for CASSPPQGAGLYNEQFF.

This chain connects TRBV10-3 to TRBJ2-1; D call uncertain. The germline V and J ends were trimmed by 0 bases and 0 bases, with 21 bases remaining between them. Germline assignment: CDR1 ENHRY and CDR2 SYGVKD. The CDR3 extends over 20 amino acids. The CDR3 loop reads CAISESSQVARGASYNEQFF. CDR3 DNA sequence: TGTGCCATCAGTGAGTCGAGTCAAGTTGCCCGCGGAGCCTCCTACAATGAGCAGTTCTTC.

This clonotype was found many times. The chain combines TRBV12-3 or TRBV12-4 with TRBJ2-5, with D possibly being TRBD2 (5 bases). The CDR3 runs to 14 residues. Trimming left V 7 bases short and J 4 bases short, with 16 bases between. CDR3 protein: CASNDASFLETQYF. Written as DNA, the CDR3 is TGTGCCAGCAATGACGCTAGCTTTTTAGAGACCCAGTACTTC.

This chain connects TRBV29-1 to TRBJ1-1; D is ambiguous. The CDR3 is made up of 14 amino acids. V lost 3 bases and J lost 1, with 12 bases in between. The germline V gene encodes CDR1 SQVTM and CDR2 ANQGSEA. In DNA form, the CDR3 reads TGCAGCGTTGAGACGGGTCCCCCGAACACTGAAGCTTTCTTT. Translated, it gives CSVETGPPNTEAFF.

The V call is TRBV12-3 or TRBV12-4, the J call TRBJ1-6; D remains ambiguous. V was trimmed by 2 bases and J by 10 bases, leaving 6 bases between them. The CDR3 length is 12 residues. CDR3 residues: CASSLNLSPLHF. CDR3 nucleotide sequence: TGTGCCAGCAGTTTAAATTTGTCACCCCTCCACTTT.

This clonotype appeared a few times. The V call is TRBV30, the J call TRBJ2-7, with a tentative D call TRBD1 (6 bases). The CDR3 totals 13 residues. Germline CDR1 GTSNPN, CDR2 SVGIG (reference sequence). V lost 0 bases and J lost 5, with 11 bases in between. The CDR3 nucleotides are TGTGCCTGGAGTGTACAGGGCTACGACGAGCAGTACTTC. Translated, it gives CAWSVQGYDEQYF.

The chain carries TRBV7-8 and TRBJ1-1, with D perhaps TRBD1 (5 bases). CDR1 and CDR2 from the germline V gene are SGHVS and FQNEAQ. CDR3 length: 12 residues. Deletions cut 6 bases from V and 2 bases from J, with 7 bases between. This CDR3 is CASRRGNTEAFF. The CDR3, as DNA: TGTGCCAGCAGAAGGGGTAACACTGAAGCTTTCTTT.

This clonotype has a handful of counts. This chain links TRBV7-9 with TRBJ1-1, with D possibly TRBD1 on 5 matching bases. V was shortened by 3 bases and J by 4 bases, with 9 bases between the two germline ends. Germline loops: CDR1 SEHNR, CDR2 FQNEAQ (reference sequence). There are 13 residues in the CDR3. The CDR3 loop reads CASSLTVPTEAFF. The CDR3 coding sequence is TGTGCCAGCAGCTTGACAGTTCCCACTGAAGCTTTCTTT.

The table lists this clonotype with a few counts. This chain uses TRBV7-2 with TRBJ1-2; D might be TRBD1 (6 bases). V shed 5 bases and J shed 2 bases, with 15 bases lying between them. The germline V gene encodes CDR1 SGHTA and CDR2 FQGNSA. CDR3 size: 15 residues. In DNA form, the CDR3 reads TGTGCCAGCAGCCGTGAGGGGGATACGAACTATGGCTACACCTTC. Amino acids: CASSREGDTNYGYTF.

This chain joins TRBV27 and TRBJ2-7; D gene uncertain. In germline, CDR1 is MNHEY, CDR2 SMNVEV (reference sequence). V shed 5 bases and J shed 5 bases, with 7 bases lying between them. The CDR3 runs 11 residues. CDR3 sequence: CASSHRDEQYF. The CDR3 DNA sequence: TGTGCCAGCAGTCATAGGGACGAGCAGTACTTC.

This chain links TRBV3-1 with TRBJ2-4; 7 nucleotides match TRBD1. The end of the DNA is better explained by TRBJ2-7, so the J call may be wrong. CDR3 size: 15 residues. Germline CDR1 LGHDT, CDR2 YNNKEL (reference sequence). The CDR3 sequence is CASSLGTAQTYEQYF. Written as DNA, the CDR3 is TGTGCCAGCAGCCTCGGGACAGCCCAAACCTACGAGCAGTACTTC.

This clonotype was detected only a few times. The chain links TRBV6-6 to TRBJ2-1, with 9 bases aligning to TRBD1. J lost 7 bases, V lost 8 bases, and 9 bases had no gene match. This CDR3 has 14 amino acids. Per the germline V gene, CDR1 is MNHNY and CDR2 is SVGAGI (reference sequence). For the CDR3, the DNA is TGTGCCAGCTCTAGAGACAGGGGGATTAATGAGCAGTTCTTC. Protein product: CASSRDRGINEQFF.

J is TRBJ2-7 and V is TRBV20-1; D possibly uses TRBD1 or TRBD2 (5 bases each). The CDR3 loop spans 14 amino acids. With 4 bases removed from V and 2 bases from J, the gap between germline ends came to 15 bases. Germline-derived CDR1 and CDR2 are DFQATT and SNEGSKA (reference sequence). In DNA, the CDR3 is TGCAGTGCTACCGGGACCGGGCCAGCCTACGAGCAGTACTTC. Protein product: CSATGTGPAYEQYF.

The chain employs TRBV6-5 and TRBJ2-7; 8 nucleotides line up with TRBD2. CDR1 is MNHEY and CDR2 is SVGAGI in the germline V gene. The length of the CDR3 is 15 residues. V shed 4 bases and J 0 bases; nucleotides not matched to a gene: 5. DNA of the CDR3: TGTGCCAGCAGTTGCGGGGGGATGAGCTCCTACGAGCAGTACTTC. Residues: CASSCGGMSSYEQYF.

This rearrangement joins TRBV7-6 to TRBJ2-3; D unresolved. Deletions cut 5 bases from V and 3 bases from J, with 15 bases between. CDR1 is SGHVS and CDR2 is FNYEAQ in the germline V gene. This CDR3 region has 15 residues. For the CDR3, the DNA is TGTGCCAGCAGCCCGAGGCCCCGCGTAACAGATACGCAGTATTTT. It encodes CASSPRPRVTDTQYF.

The sample holds a few counts of this clonotype. CDR3 sequence reads: CASSEDWVGGYTF. In nucleotides, the CDR3 is TGTGCCAGCAGCGAGGATTGGGTGGGCGGCTACACCTTC. J is TRBJ1-2 and V is TRBV6-5, with D hard to call. Germline CDR1 MNHEY, CDR2 SVGAGI. With 6 bases removed from V and 8 bases from J, the gap between germline ends came to 16 bases. This CDR3 contains 13 residues.

The chain links TRBV3-1 to TRBJ1-2; D call uncertain. The CDR3 runs to 13 residues. CDR1 and CDR2 (germline): LGHDT, YNNKEL (reference sequence). With 1 base removed from V and 6 bases from J, the gap between germline ends came to 9 bases. The CDR3 nucleotides are TGTGCCAGCAGCCAAGGACGGGGTGATGGCTACACCTTC. This translates into CASSQGRGDGYTF.

The chain links TRBV6-6 to TRBJ1-6; D ambiguous. Germline CDR1 MNHNY, CDR2 SVGAGI (reference sequence). Trimming took off 6 bases at V and 3 bases at J, with 6 bases between the two ends. The CDR3 consists of 13 residues. Here the CDR3 reads CASRRDYNSPLHF. CDR3 coding DNA: TGTGCCAGCAGGCGGGACTATAATTCACCCCTCCACTTT.